Given below is one T cell receptor beta chain in context. Its antigen specificity is not known. No per-base quality is available; no much larger clone lies one base away. TCR beta rearrangements were amplified from genomic DNA isolated from peripheral blood, not from sorted cells or RNA. The data stem from a study of T cell repertoires in aging, cancer and after chemotherapy (dated by TCRdb to between 2018 and 2020). Notes on the research overall: Donors spanned six age groups from 30 or younger to 70 or older, with at least three individuals per group. Healthy donor control TCR repertoires were recorded over several months to years and showed clear clonal overlap across re-sampling. The complete dataset included some 9 million TCR reads. Peripheral blood TCR beta repertoires from healthy donors and cancer patients were profiled to examine immunoaging and T cell reconstitution after chemotherapy. Alongside 95 healthy donors serving as a reference group, the cohort included roughly 220 cancer patients, of whom roughly 92 had hematological cancers and some 130 had solid cancers. Study-wide conclusions, independent of this receptor: Compared with age-matched healthy donors, untreated patients with either hematological or solid cancers had significantly lower TCR diversity in the blood along with higher clonality. In both cancer cohorts, median generation probability rose over the chemotherapy interval, which suggests that the repertoire was reconstituted through rebound thymic output. In healthy donors, the drop in TCR diversity with age came mainly from a loss of richness, whereas in cancer patients a loss of evenness also played a part. The authors noted that the repertoire data do not allow conclusions about immunological memory after chemotherapy.

The CDR3 has 14 amino acids, counting the end cysteine and phenylalanine. Of the read, only the CDR3 DNA is kept; its 42 bases are in frame from base 1. The V end loses 5 bases and the J end loses 5 bases, and a stretch of 13 bases separates them. Rearranged TRB sequences spanning V, D and J segments were amplified by multiplex touch-down PCR using a mixed TRB-A/B primer pool. Illumina adapters and sample indices were attached to the amplicons in two consecutive PCR reactions using Phusion HS II polymerase. After gel purification with the NucleoSpin Gel and PCR Clean-up kit, the amplicons were checked using Qubit and an Agilent 2100 Bioanalyzer. The libraries were sequenced on an Illumina MiSeq with 600-cycle, single-indexed, paired-end runs. Concerning the study's data processing: TRB sequences were processed with MiXCR versions 2.12 and 3.0.5. A clone was defined as each unique CDR3 nucleotide sequence, and only productive sequences supported by at least two reads were kept. Repertoire metrics included Shannon diversity, evenness, clonality (one minus evenness), and alpha-parameterized diversity profiles from alpha 0 to 5. The IGoR algorithm was used to calculate generation probabilities of clones in the paired pre- and post-chemotherapy samples. Using fastp at Q25 and MiXCR, TCRdb reprocessed the public reads and kept productive beta chains. Rows are unified per CDR3 protein, each entry keeping the most common DNA and genes. The V and J calls were determined by TCRdb, not by the authors. For this sample the table gives about 12,000 distinct CDR3 sequences, of which under 35% were detected only once. The ten largest make up around 10% of the sample.

The chain joins TRBV12-3 or TRBV12-4 to TRBJ1-5; the D gene is perhaps TRBD1, from 6 matching bases. This TCR was sampled from a human donor in good health. The donor label of this sample is uncertain. Source material: blood. The CDR3 sequence is CASSKQGPDQPQHF. The sequenced DNA is TGTGCCAGCAGTAAACAGGGACCCGATCAGCCCCAGCATTTT.